This T cell receptor beta chain came from a study of response to subunit inactivated influenza vaccine. Study-wide findings and caveats: Few new T cells, the authors suggested, are recruited by each seasonal influenza vaccination.

To note about this clonotype: Antigen: not known.

The V gene lost 1 base and the J gene lost 3 bases, with 14 bases spanning the gap. This CDR3 contains 16 residues. Germline V gene lookup returns CDR1 SGHTA and CDR2 FQGNSA. Via MiXCR, TCRdb re-called the RT-PCR reads, giving one row per CDR3 protein. The table has hundreds of thousands of distinct CDR3 sequences, 12% to 15% seen once. The sequence was obtained from a middle-aged man who received an inactivated influenza vaccine. This sequence joins TRBV7-2 and TRBJ2-3, with D tentatively TRBD1 (6 bases). The sample consisted of PBMCs from blood, taken 14 to 15 days before vaccination. The CDR3 loop reads CASSLGLNRETDTQYF. The CDR3 DNA sequence: TGTGCCAGCAGCTTAGGGTTGAACAGGGAAACAGATACGCAGTATTTT. Supplemented by reference TRBV7-2 and TRBJ2-3, the full variable domain reads GAGVSQSPSNKVTEKGKDVELRCDPISGHTALYWYRQSLGQGLEFLIYFQGNSAPDKSGLPSDRFSAERTGGSVSTLTIQRTQQEDSAVYLCASSLGLNRETDTQYFGPGTRLTVL.